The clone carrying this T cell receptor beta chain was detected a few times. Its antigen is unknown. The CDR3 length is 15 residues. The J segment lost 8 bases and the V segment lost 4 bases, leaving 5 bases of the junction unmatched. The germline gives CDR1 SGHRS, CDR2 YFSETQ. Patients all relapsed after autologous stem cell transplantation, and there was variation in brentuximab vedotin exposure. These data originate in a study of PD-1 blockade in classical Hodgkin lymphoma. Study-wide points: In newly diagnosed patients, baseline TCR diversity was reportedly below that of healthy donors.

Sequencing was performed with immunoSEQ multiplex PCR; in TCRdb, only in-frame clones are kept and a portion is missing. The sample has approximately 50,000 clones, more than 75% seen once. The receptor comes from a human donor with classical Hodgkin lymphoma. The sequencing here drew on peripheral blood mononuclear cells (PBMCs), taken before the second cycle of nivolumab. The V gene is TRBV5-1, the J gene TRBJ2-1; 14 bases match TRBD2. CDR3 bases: TGCGCCAGCAGCCCTGGGACTAGCGGGGGCCATGAGCAGTTCTTC. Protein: CASSPGTSGGHEQFF.